Listed below are T cell receptor beta chains from one sample, sequenced in a study of blood T cells in healthy people across ages. Each CDR3 protein gets one entry after TCRdb re-called the 5' RACE reads with MiXCR. This sample has 1.5 million to 2 million distinct CDR3 sequences, with 28% found just once. Sequencing was carried out using blood. Source of these receptors: a woman between 25 and 40 years old in good health. The CDR3 runs from the conserved cysteine through the conserved F or W. The order of the fields is J gene, V gene, CDR3 protein.

TRBJ2-3 TRBV9 CASSVWGGGADTQYF
TRBJ1-1 TRBV12-3/TRBV12-4 CASRIGGDTEAFF
TRBJ1-2 TRBV6-6 CASSPRQLIDGYTF
TRBJ1-2 TRBV9 CASSTSQGQANYGYTF
TRBJ2-5 TRBV20-1 CSAPDRARETQYF
TRBJ2-1 TRBV24-1 CATSPPGGTNEQFF
- TRBV7-9 CAGSLREWDEQYF
TRBJ2-7 TRBV7-9 CASSPRLAGAFSYEQYF
TRBJ1-2 TRBV18 CASSPEGAGTGNGYTF
TRBJ1-5 TRBV3-1 CASSQGGGLRNQPQHF
TRBJ2-5 TRBV28 CASSLSSPMEETQYF
TRBJ2-3 TRBV20-1 CSAKKLRTSTDTQYF
TRBJ1-1 TRBV20-1 CSAPPGGGWPQNTEAFF
TRBJ2-4 TRBV9 CASSERGLAGGSHIQYF
TRBJ2-7 TRBV5-1 CASSPAGNDYEQYF
TRBJ2-3 TRBV5-1 CASSTGRLDTQYF
TRBJ2-4 TRBV3-1 CASSVRLAGGDEQYF
TRBJ1-1 TRBV6-5 CASSYGIRGGGMNTEAFF
TRBJ1-2 TRBV6-4 CASSESGKGYGYTF
TRBJ1-2 TRBV28 CASSLWTGGRYGYTF
TRBJ2-1 TRBV7-2 CASSPPPGTSGSKVDEQFF
TRBJ2-7 TRBV28 CASRPGARAYEQYF
TRBJ2-7 TRBV29-1 CSVEGGTYEQYF
TRBJ2-1 TRBV5-1 CASSPNPRGTEGNEQFF
TRBJ2-1 TRBV7-2 CASSLTLNEQFF
TRBJ2-3 TRBV28 CASSNPERISDGSGGEEGTDTQYF
- TRBV7-9 CASSPGTPSEQYF
TRBJ2-7 TRBV4-3 CASSQGYGSSSYEQYF
TRBJ1-1 TRBV29-1 CSVVTTANTEAFF
TRBJ2-4 TRBV5-5 CASSLALAEGQNIQYF
TRBJ2-7 TRBV6-2/TRBV6-3 CATLWEMEQYF
TRBJ1-6 TRBV28 CAHGTGSSPLHF